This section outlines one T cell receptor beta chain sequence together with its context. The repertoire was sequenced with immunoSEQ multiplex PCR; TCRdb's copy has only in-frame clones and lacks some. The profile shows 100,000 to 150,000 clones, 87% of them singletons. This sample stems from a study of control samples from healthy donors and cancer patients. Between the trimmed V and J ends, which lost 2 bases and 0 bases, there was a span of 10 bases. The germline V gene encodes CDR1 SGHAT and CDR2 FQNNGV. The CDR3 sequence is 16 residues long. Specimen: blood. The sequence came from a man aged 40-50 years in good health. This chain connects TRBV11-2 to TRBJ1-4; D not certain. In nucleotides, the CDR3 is TGTGCCAGCAGCTTATCGGCAGTTGCAACTAATGAAAAACTGTTTTTT. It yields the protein CASSLSAVATNEKLFF.